The subject of this entry is one TCR beta chain. The table came from immunoSEQ multiplex PCR; TCRdb's copy has only in-frame clones and leaves some out. This sample carries some 190,000 clones, about 80% of them seen once, and the ten largest clones take 13% to 15%. This record comes from a study of blood T cell repertoires in COVID-19. V lost 5 bases and J lost 5; bases outside the gene matches: 15. Germline CDR1 SGHVS, CDR2 FQNEAQ. This CDR3 region has 18 residues. The chain uses TRBV7-8 and TRBJ2-2; TRBD2 aligns across 9 bases. This TCR was sampled from a man aged 55 to 70 who had been exposed to COVID-19. Sample: PBMCs or T cells enriched from blood (not recorded which). CDR3 loop: CASSPSRRAAGGTGELFF. CDR3 nucleotides: TGTGCCAGCAGCCCCTCTCGGCGAGCAGCGGGAGGTACCGGGGAGCTGTTTTTT.